A selection of T cell receptor beta chains follows, all from one sample in a study of control samples from healthy donors and cancer patients. The table came from immunoSEQ multiplex PCR; TCRdb's copy has only in-frame clones and leaves some out. Of 140,000 to 150,000 clones listed, approximately 93% are singletons. Sequenced input: blood. The receptors were sampled from a man aged 18-30 years in good health. Both conserved end residues are part of each CDR3. The D gene is left open where the match is weak. Not all rows give a size; the values are once, few, many and, for expanded clones, a class.

V gene	clone size	D gene	J gene	CDR3 protein	CDR3 DNA
TRBV7-9	-	-	TRBJ2-7	CASSRAGTAYEQYF	TGTGCCAGCAGCCGTGCGGGGACAGCCTACGAGCAGTACTTC
TRBV4-1	-	-	TRBJ2-7	CASSQVPSSYEQYF	TGCGCCAGCAGCCAAGTGCCCAGCTCCTACGAGCAGTACTTC
TRBV9	-	-	TRBJ1-2	CASSSTGWTYGYTF	TGTGCCAGCAGCTCTACAGGGTGGACCTATGGCTACACCTTC
TRBV19	-	-	TRBJ2-1	CASRMSGESYNEQFF	TGTGCCAGTAGAATGAGCGGAGAATCTTACAATGAGCAGTTCTTC
TRBV7-9	-	-	TRBJ2-3	CASSLAADTQYF	TGTGCCAGCAGCTTAGCGGCGGATACGCAGTATTTT
TRBV6-5	-	TRBD2	TRBJ2-7	CASSPGTSNEQYF	TGTGCCAGCAGTCCCGGGACTAGTAACGAGCAGTACTTC
TRBV19	-	TRBD1	TRBJ2-1	CATWGDRGLSEQFF	TGTGCCACCTGGGGGGACAGGGGGCTTAGTGAGCAGTTCTTC
TRBV7-9	-	-	TRBJ2-1	CASSSADSNEQFF	TGTGCCAGCAGCTCGGCCGACTCCAATGAGCAGTTCTTC
TRBV6-5	-	TRBD1	TRBJ2-5	CASRRFHRGLETQYF	TGTGCCAGCAGACGATTCCACAGGGGGTTGGAGACCCAGTACTTC
TRBV6-1	-	TRBD1	TRBJ1-2	CASRVGGTGDGYTF	TGTGCCAGCAGAGTTGGGGGGACAGGGGATGGCTACACCTTC
TRBV18	-	TRBD1	TRBJ1-5	CASSLTGGLQPQHF	TGTGCCAGCTCACTCACAGGGGGCCTTCAGCCCCAGCATTTT
TRBV6-6	-	TRBD1	TRBJ1-2	CASSYSTGQGYGYTF	TGTGCCAGCAGTTACTCGACCGGACAGGGCTATGGCTACACCTTC
TRBV9	-	TRBD2	TRBJ2-2	CASSVPLAGGQNTGELFF	TGTGCCAGCAGCGTCCCACTAGCGGGAGGCCAGAACACCGGGGAGCTGTTTTTT
TRBV4-2	-	-	TRBJ1-4	CASSQEGTGPGFTEKLFF	TGTGCCAGCAGCCAAGAGGGCACGGGTCCAGGGTTTACTGAAAAACTGTTTTTT
TRBV20-1	-	-	TRBJ2-3	CSASIQGGNTQYF	TGCAGTGCTAGTATCCAGGGGGGCAATACGCAGTATTTT
TRBV7-9	-	-	TRBJ1-5	CASSLGGYNQPQHF	TGTGCCAGCAGCTTAGGGGGATATAATCAGCCCCAGCATTTT
TRBV28	-	-	TRBJ2-1	CASSGDSATAPSYNEQFF	TGTGCCAGCAGTGGGGACTCGGCAACCGCACCCTCCTACAATGAGCAGTTCTTC
TRBV29-1	-	-	TRBJ2-1	CSVRRGGSNEQFF	TGCAGCGTGCGTAGGGGGGGGAGCAATGAGCAGTTCTTC
TRBV7-9	-	TRBD1	TRBJ1-1	CASSLGQGYTEAFF	TGTGCCAGCAGCCTGGGACAGGGCTACACTGAAGCTTTCTTT
TRBV15	-	-	TRBJ2-7	CATSRGFTYEQYF	TGTGCCACCAGCAGGGGTTTTACCTACGAGCAGTACTTC
TRBV3-1/TRBV3-2	-	-	TRBJ1-6	CASSQGSLNSPLHF	TGTGCCAGCAGCCAAGGCAGCCTTAATTCACCCCTCCACTTT
TRBV28	-	TRBD1	TRBJ1-5	CASSGSPGQGHNQPQHF	TGTGCCAGCAGTGGCTCACCGGGACAGGGCCACAATCAGCCCCAGCATTTT
TRBV15	-	-	TRBJ2-7	CATSVFSETPYEQYF	TGTGCCACCAGCGTCTTTAGCGAGACACCCTACGAGCAGTACTTC
TRBV29-1	once	TRBD1	TRBJ1-2	CSVSNSGTVRNYGYTF	TGCAGCGTATCAAATTCCGGGACAGTGAGGAACTATGGCTACACCTTC
TRBV5-1	-	TRBD1	TRBJ2-5	CASSPWTGGIKETQYF	TGCGCCAGCAGCCCCTGGACAGGGGGCATTAAAGAGACCCAGTACTTC
TRBV9	-	-	TRBJ1-4	CASSVAGINEKLFF	TGTGCCAGCAGCGTAGCTGGCATTAATGAAAAACTGTTTTTT
TRBV13	-	-	TRBJ1-6	CASSLRGGDNSPLHF	TGTGCCAGCAGCTTACGTGGGGGAGATAATTCACCCCTCCACTTT
TRBV27	-	-	TRBJ1-2	CASSLRGTVGYTF	TGTGCCAGCAGTTTAAGGGGCACCGTCGGCTACACCTTC
TRBV29-1	-	-	TRBJ1-3	CSVREISGNTIYF	TGCAGCGTTCGGGAAATCTCTGGAAACACCATATATTTT
TRBV6-5	-	-	TRBJ1-5	CASSYSSGFDQPQHF	TGTGCCAGCAGTTACTCGTCGGGGTTCGATCAGCCCCAGCATTTT
TRBV9	-	-	TRBJ2-7	CASSVVGGRDIYEQYF	TGTGCCAGCAGCGTAGTCGGGGGCAGGGACATCTACGAGCAGTACTTC
TRBV28	-	-	TRBJ1-2	CASTLSLYYGYTF	TGTGCCAGCACGTTGTCACTCTACTATGGCTACACCTTC
TRBV10-3	-	-	TRBJ1-5	CAISGSNQPQHF	TGTGCCATCAGTGGGAGCAATCAGCCCCAGCATTTT
TRBV10-1	few	TRBD2	TRBJ2-3	CASRAHRGGTDTQYF	TGCGCCAGCAGAGCGCATCGGGGGGGCACAGATACGCAGTATTTT
TRBV5-6	-	TRBD2	TRBJ2-3	CASSRLAGTTDTQYF	TGTGCCAGCAGCCGACTAGCGGGAACCACAGATACGCAGTATTTT
TRBV10-3	-	TRBD1	TRBJ1-2	CAISALGTGGGYGYTF	TGTGCCATCAGTGCATTAGGGACAGGGGGTGGCTATGGCTACACCTTC
TRBV18	-	-	TRBJ2-7	CASSPPISVGGSYEQYF	TGTGCCAGCTCACCCCCCATCTCGGTGGGAGGTTCCTACGAGCAGTACTTC
TRBV7-3	-	-	TRBJ1-1	CASSLNRNTEAFF	TGTGCCAGCAGCTTAAATCGGAACACTGAAGCTTTCTTT
TRBV7-2	-	TRBD2	TRBJ2-3	CASSPSGGADTQYF	TGTGCCAGCAGCCCGAGCGGGGGGGCCGATACGCAGTATTTT
TRBV6-1	-	-	TRBJ2-7	CASSEAWGLTGIYEQYF	TGTGCCAGCAGTGAAGCGTGGGGCCTTACGGGGATCTACGAGCAGTACTTC
TRBV11-2	-	TRBD2	TRBJ2-1	CASSLDREREGWPYNEQFF	TGTGCCAGCAGCTTAGATCGGGAGCGGGAGGGGTGGCCCTACAATGAGCAGTTCTTC
TRBV15	-	-	TRBJ2-2	CATSRKTGNGELFF	TGTGCCACCAGCAGGAAAACAGGGAACGGGGAGCTGTTTTTT
TRBV2	-	-	TRBJ2-7	CASSDRQGLGEQYF	TGTGCCAGCAGCGACAGACAAGGGCTCGGCGAGCAGTACTTC
TRBV5-6	-	-	TRBJ1-4	CASSLINAGEKLFF	TGTGCCAGCAGCTTGATCAACGCGGGGGAAAAACTGTTTTTT
TRBV30	-	-	TRBJ1-1	CAWDENTEAFF	TGTGCCTGGGACGAGAACACTGAAGCTTTCTTT
TRBV7-6	-	TRBD2	TRBJ2-1	CASSFRPTSGNNEQFF	TGTGCCAGCAGCTTTCGTCCGACTAGCGGGAACAATGAGCAGTTCTTC
TRBV5-1	few	-	TRBJ1-2	CASSLVGNGYTF	TGCGCCAGCAGCTTGGTAGGGAATGGCTACACCTTC
TRBV11-2	-	-	TRBJ1-4	CASSLYDRQYEKLFF	TGTGCCAGCAGCTTGTATGACAGACAATATGAAAAACTGTTTTTT
TRBV7-2	-	-	TRBJ1-1	CASSLWEEGNTEAFF	TGTGCCAGCAGCTTGTGGGAAGAGGGGAACACTGAAGCTTTCTTT
TRBV9	-	-	TRBJ1-1	CASSVGAFANTEAFF	TGTGCCAGCAGCGTGGGGGCCTTTGCGAACACTGAAGCTTTCTTT
TRBV5-8	-	TRBD1	TRBJ2-1	CASSLLQGQGASEQFF	TGTGCCAGCAGCTTGCTTCAGGGACAGGGGGCAAGCGAGCAGTTCTTC
TRBV27	-	TRBD1	TRBJ2-7	CASSTGTGHYEQYF	TGTGCCAGCAGTACCGGGACAGGGCATTACGAGCAGTACTTC